A selection of T cell receptor beta chains follows, all from one sample in a study of T cells in Graves' hyperthyroidism and ophthalmopathy. TCRdb re-analysed the multiplex PCR reads in MiXCR, keeping a single row per CDR3 protein. The sample consists of about 52,000 distinct CDR3 sequences, less than 60% of them appearing once. Sequencing was done on a sample of blood. The source is a woman in her forties or fifties with Graves' ophthalmopathy. Both conserved end residues are part of each CDR3. Each record gives: D gene, V gene, clone size, J gene, CDR3 DNA, CDR3 protein. The D gene is left open where the match is weak. Where a row states a size, it is once, few, many or the class of an expanded clone; other rows omit it.

>NA|TRBV24-1|once|TRBJ2-3
TGTGCCGCCAATGATTTATTAGATACGCAGTATTTT
CAANDLLDTQYF
>NA|TRBV5-1|NA|TRBJ2-7
TGCGCCAGCAGCTTGACCTTGGGGGAGCAGTACTTC
CASSLTLGEQYF
>NA|TRBV19|NA|TRBJ2-3
TGTGCCAGTAGTATAGGTAGGGTCGAGGCACCAGGGGAAGGTACGCAGTATTTT
CASSIGRVEAPGEGTQYF
>NA|TRBV12-3/TRBV12-4|many|TRBJ2-6
TGTGCCAGCAGGCAAGGCGGATCTGGGGCCAACGTCCTGACTTTC
CASRQGGSGANVLTF
>TRBD1|TRBV7-6|NA|TRBJ2-7
TGTGCCAGCAGCTTAAGGACAGGGCCCGTGAACGAGCAGTACTTC
CASSLRTGPVNEQYF
>NA|TRBV5-6|many|TRBJ1-2
TGTGCCAGCAGCTTGCTCTGGGAGTCTAAGGGCACCTTC
CASSLLWESKGTF
>TRBD1|TRBV27|NA|TRBJ2-7
TGTGCCAGCAGTACCCATACAGGGGGGCGAACTGGCTACGAGCAGTACTTC
CASSTHTGGRTGYEQYF
>TRBD2|TRBV2|NA|TRBJ2-3
TGTGCCAGCAGTCCCCCGGGGGGAGGAGACACAGATACGCAGTATTTT
CASSPPGGGDTDTQYF
>NA|TRBV19|once|TRBJ1-5
TGTGCCAGTAGTATATCAGGAAAGGGTTTTCAGCCCCAGCATTTT
CASSISGKGFQPQHF
>NA|TRBV24-1|medium-sized|TRBJ1-2
TGTGCCACCAGTGAGGGGGGTCCTAACTATGGCTACACCTTC
CATSEGGPNYGYTF
>TRBD2|TRBV19|many|TRBJ2-3
TGTGCCAGTAGCTTTACTAGCGGGGGCACAGATACGCAGTATTTT
CASSFTSGGTDTQYF
>NA|TRBV5-1|many|TRBJ2-2
TGCGCCAGCAGCTTGGGCAGTGGGGCTCGGGAGCTATTTTTT
CASSLGSGARELFF
>TRBD1|TRBV7-9|NA|TRBJ1-3
TGTGCCACCCTGGAGGGGGCCACCATATATTTT
CATLEGATIYF
>NA|TRBV5-6|NA|TRBJ2-4
TGTGCCGGCAGCTACCGGGGGGCTACAAACATTCAGTACTTC
CAGSYRGATNIQYF
>TRBD1|TRBV7-8|NA|TRBJ1-5
TGTGCCAGCAGCTTAGCGAGGACAGGGACGCAGCCCCAGCATTTT
CASSLARTGTQPQHF
>TRBD2|TRBV7-6|NA|TRBJ2-1
TGTGCCAGCAGCTTACCTAGCGGGGGGGTCAATGAGCAGTTCTTC
CASSLPSGGVNEQFF
>NA|TRBV5-8|many|TRBJ2-3
TGTGCCAGCAGCTCGACGGGCACAGATACGCAGTATTTT
CASSSTGTDTQYF
>NA|TRBV7-9|NA|TRBJ2-2
TGTGCCAGCAGCGGACGAACAGGGAACACCGGGGAGCTGTTGTTT
CASSGRTGNTGELLF
>NA|TRBV4-2|many|TRBJ1-2
TGTGCCAGCAGCCAAGATGGGGGGGCGGGAACTAACTATGGCTACACCTTC
CASSQDGGAGTNYGYTF
>NA|TRBV4-3|many|TRBJ2-5
TGCGCCAGCAGCCGACAGGAGGGAGAGACCCAGTACTTC
CASSRQEGETQYF
>TRBD1|TRBV28|NA|TRBJ1-5
TGTGCCAGAAGACCCCTCGGACAGGGCACGCAGCCCCAGCATTTT
CARRPLGQGTQPQHF
>NA|TRBV6-1|many|TRBJ1-5
TGTGCCAGCATGCGGGGTAATCAGCCCCAGCATTTT
CASMRGNQPQHF
>TRBD1|TRBV7-9|NA|TRBJ1-6
TGTGCCAGCAGCCCCAACCCGGGACAGGGGGACCACTTT
CASSPNPGQGDHF
>TRBD1|TRBV9|NA|TRBJ1-3
TGTGCCAGCAGCGTTGCTCCGACAGGGGGAAACACCATATATTTT
CASSVAPTGGNTIYF
>NA|TRBV12-3/TRBV12-4|many|TRBJ2-1
TGTGCCAGCAGCGGGAGCGGCTCCTACAATGAGCAGTTCTTC
CASSGSGSYNEQFF
>TRBD1|TRBV6-5|many|TRBJ2-1
TGTGCCAGCAGGCCGGGACAGGGCCCCCGTCAGTCGTTCTTC
CASRPGQGPRQSFF
>TRBD2|TRBV10-3|NA|TRBJ2-1
TGTGCCATCAGTGAGTCGCGGGGGCCGGGGGGGGACAATGAGCAGTTCTTC
CAISESRGPGGDNEQFF
>TRBD1|TRBV5-4|many|TRBJ2-3
TGTGCCAGCAGCCCCATGCAGGGGGTCACAGATACGCAGTATTTT
CASSPMQGVTDTQYF
>TRBD1|TRBV6-5|NA|TRBJ1-6
TGTGGCAGCAGTTACAGGGGTAATTCACCCCTCCGCTTT
CGSSYRGNSPLRF
>NA|TRBV29-1|many|TRBJ1-1
TGCAGCGTTGAAGAATGGGAGGAAGCTTTCTTT
CSVEEWEEAFF
>TRBD1|TRBV7-2|NA|TRBJ2-7
TGTGCCAGCAGCTTAGCAGGGGGCCCCGGGGAGCAGTACTTC
CASSLAGGPGEQYF
>TRBD1|TRBV7-8|NA|TRBJ2-4
TGTGCCAGCAGCTTAGCCACAGGGGGCGCTTTCCCTCAGTACTTC
CASSLATGGAFPQYF
>NA|TRBV7-6|NA|TRBJ1-5
TGTGCCAGCAGCAGCTGGAGAGATCAGCCCCAGCATTTT
CASSSWRDQPQHF
>NA|TRBV19|many|TRBJ1-1
TGTGCCAGTAGTATGAGGGGACCAGAGCACACTGAAGCTTTCTTT
CASSMRGPEHTEAFF
>NA|TRBV25-1|many|TRBJ2-1
TGTGCCAGCAGTGGGGGGGGCCATGAGCAGTTCTTC
CASSGGGHEQFF
>NA|TRBV18|NA|TRBJ2-7
TGTGCCAGCTCACCTTCGACAGGCCGGAGCTCCTACGAGCAGTACTTC
CASSPSTGRSSYEQYF
>NA|TRBV5-6|many|TRBJ2-7
TGTGCCAGCAGCTTGGTGGGCAGTTCGGCCGAGCAGTACTTC
CASSLVGSSAEQYF
>NA|TRBV3-1|NA|TRBJ1-1
TGTGCCAGCAGCCAGCAGGGAGGGACTGAAGCTTTCTTT
CASSQQGGTEAFF
>NA|TRBV7-2|NA|TRBJ2-5
TGTGCCAGCGGATGGACTACGGGAGAGACCCAGTACTTC
CASGWTTGETQYF
>NA|TRBV29-1|many|TRBJ2-1
TGCAGCGTCCGCGGGATTAACAATGAGCAGTTCTTC
CSVRGINNEQFF
>NA|TRBV7-9|many|TRBJ1-5
TGTGCCAGCAGCTTAGCCGACAGTCAGCCCCAGCATTTT
CASSLADSQPQHF
>TRBD1|TRBV6-5|many|TRBJ1-6
TGTGCCAGCACCCGGACAGGGAATTCACCCCTCCACTTT
CASTRTGNSPLHF
>NA|TRBV4-1|NA|TRBJ2-5
TGCGCCAGCAGCCAAGGGCCACAGTACTTC
CASSQGPQYF
>TRBD1|TRBV20-1|NA|TRBJ2-3
TGCAGTGCTAGGGGACAGGGGGCGCTGAAACAGGGAGATACGCAGTATTTT
CSARGQGALKQGDTQYF
>NA|TRBV7-9|NA|TRBJ1-2
TGTGCCAGCAGCCGTGACCGGGAAGGCTACACCTTC
CASSRDREGYTF
>NA|TRBV7-7|once|TRBJ2-1
TGTGCTAGCAGCTTTTTACCCCACAATGAGCAGTTCTTC
CASSFLPHNEQFF
>TRBD1|TRBV7-9|NA|TRBJ1-1
TGTGCCAGCAGCTTAACCAGGGGGTTCACTGAAGCTTTCTTT
CASSLTRGFTEAFF
>NA|TRBV6-1|many|TRBJ1-5
TGTGCCAGCAGTGAAGGGGGCGGGAATCAGCCCCAGCATTTT
CASSEGGGNQPQHF
>TRBD1|TRBV6-5|many|TRBJ2-7
TGTGCCAGCAGTTACGCAGGGGGCTCCTACGAGCAGTACTTC
CASSYAGGSYEQYF
>NA|TRBV19|many|TRBJ2-1
TGTGCCTGCAGTGGGGTCGGAGGTGAGCAGTTCTTC
CACSGVGGEQFF
>NA|TRBV29-1|many|TRBJ2-3
TGCAGCGTTGAAGGAGGGGGGGGGGACACAGATACGCAGTATTTT
CSVEGGGGDTDTQYF
>TRBD1|TRBV4-3|many|TRBJ2-3
TGCGCCAGCAGCCAACAATCGACAGGGCGGCTGGTCGATACGCAGTATTTT
CASSQQSTGRLVDTQYF
>TRBD2|TRBV2|NA|TRBJ2-1
TGTGCCAGCAGGGGGGGGGGCAATGAGCAGTTCTTC
CASRGGGNEQFF
>TRBD2|TRBV19|NA|TRBJ2-3
TGTGCCAGTAGTAAGCCGGGACTAGCGGTTAATGAGCAGTATTTT
CASSKPGLAVNEQYF
>NA|TRBV7-6|many|TRBJ2-2
TGTGCCAGCAGCTGGGCAGAAAACACCGGGGAGCTGTTTTTT
CASSWAENTGELFF